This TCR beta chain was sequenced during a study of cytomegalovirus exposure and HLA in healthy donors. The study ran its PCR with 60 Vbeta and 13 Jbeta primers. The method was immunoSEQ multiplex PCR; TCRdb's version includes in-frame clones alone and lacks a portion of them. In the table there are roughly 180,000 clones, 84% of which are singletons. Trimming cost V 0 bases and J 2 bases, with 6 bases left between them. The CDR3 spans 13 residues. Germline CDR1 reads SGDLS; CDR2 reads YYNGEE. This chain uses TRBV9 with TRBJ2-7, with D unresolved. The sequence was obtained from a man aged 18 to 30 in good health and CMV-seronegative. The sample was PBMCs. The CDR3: CASSVGNTYEQYF. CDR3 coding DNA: TGTGCCAGCAGCGTAGGTAACACCTACGAGCAGTACTTC.